The sequence of this T cell receptor beta chain was determined in a study of cytomegalovirus exposure and HLA in healthy donors. J lost 7 bases, V lost 4 bases, and 6 bases had no gene match. Germline assignment: CDR1 MDHEN and CDR2 SYDVKM. This CDR3 has 14 amino acids. Remarks on this clone: What it binds is not known.

Use of 60 Vbeta and 13 Jbeta primers characterized the PCR. Profiling relied on immunoSEQ multiplex PCR, and the TCRdb table lists in-frame clones only, not all of them. The sample carries about 94,000 clones, around two thirds recorded once. Overall study findings and caveats: Presence/absence analyses assumed roughly uniform sequencing depth across donors, which may not hold.

Sample: PBMCs. This TCR came from a man aged 25-40 years in good health and CMV-seronegative. The chain couples TRBV28 to TRBJ1-4; the match to TRBD1 covers 7 bases. The CDR3 loop is CASSSSRGSEKLFF. The CDR3 DNA reads TGTGCCAGCAGTTCCAGCAGGGGGTCTGAAAAACTGTTTTTT.